These 18 T cell receptor beta chains originate from one sample sequenced in a study of T-cell reconstitution after alpha-beta-depleted transplantation in children. TCRbeta library construction was performed incorporating unique molecular identifiers. TCRdb ran MiXCR on the PCR reads and lists one entry per CDR3 protein. Here the sample spans 700,000 to 950,000 distinct CDR3 sequences, 15% to 20% being singletons. The source material was PBMCs, mostly from graft donor cells, sampled 360 days after TCRalphabeta/CD19-depleted stem cell transplant. The receptors here all came from a male patient younger than 18 who had a stem cell transplant for acute lymphoblastic leukemia, so the T cells may come from the graft donor.

This clonotype occurred many times. This chain joins TRBV5-1 and TRBJ1-6; D remains ambiguous. Looked up from germline, CDR1 is SGHRS and CDR2 is YFSETQ. The CDR3 has 17 amino acids. The V end was cut by 0 bases, the J end by 4 bases, with 14 bases between. DNA of the CDR3: TGCGCCAGCAGCTTGGAACAGACCAAAGGGTATAATTCACCCCTCCACTTT. It yields the protein CASSLEQTKGYNSPLHF.

The table lists this clonotype with a few counts. V gene TRBV2 combines with J gene TRBJ1-2; D possibly corresponds to TRBD1 (5 bases). V was pared by 3 bases and J by 8 bases, with 13 bases between. The germline gives CDR1 SNHLY, CDR2 FYNNEI. There are 13 residues in the CDR3. CDR3 in DNA: TGTGCCAGCAGTGACGAGGGGATTAACGGCTACACCTTC. This translates into CASSDEGINGYTF. Drawing the rest from reference TRBV2 and TRBJ1-2, the complete variable domain is EPEVTQTPSHQVTQMGQEVILRCVPISNHLYFYWYRQILGQKVEFLVSFYNNEISEKSEIFDDQFSVERPDGSNFTLKIRSTKLEDSAMYFCASSDEGINGYTFGSGTRLTVV.

This clonotype has at least ten counts. The V gene is TRBV5-6, the J gene TRBJ2-7; 8 bases are shared with TRBD2. The CDR3 spans 15 residues. V was pared by 0 bases and J by 3 bases, with 5 bases of the junction left unmatched. Per the germline V gene, CDR1 is SGHDT and CDR2 is YYEEEE. The CDR3 DNA reads as TGTGCCAGCAGCTTGGTTCAACTAGCGGACTACGAGCAGTACTTC. Its protein is CASSLVQLADYEQYF.

This chain joins TRBV4-1 and TRBJ2-5, with 11 bases identical to TRBD2. Germline-derived CDR1 and CDR2 are MGHRA and YSYEKL. The CDR3 runs to 15 residues. The J segment lost 4 bases and the V segment lost 3 bases, leaving 4 bases of the junction unmatched. The CDR3 here is CASSQSGTSGETQYF. For the CDR3, the DNA is TGCGCCAGCAGCCAGAGTGGGACTAGCGGAGAGACCCAGTACTTC.

V gene TRBV19 combines with J gene TRBJ2-7; D remains unclear. Trimming took off 2 bases at V and 3 bases at J, with 8 bases between the two ends. This CDR3 is built from 13 residues. Germline-derived CDR1 and CDR2 are LNHDA and SQIVND (reference sequence). The chain's CDR3 is CASSISWIYEQYF. The CDR3 DNA follows: TGTGCCAGTAGTATAAGCTGGATCTACGAGCAGTACTTC.

This clonotype was counted ten times or more. The chain recombines TRBV29-1 with TRBJ2-5; the D is unclear. The ends were cut back, 3 bases at V and 5 bases at J, with 10 bases in the middle. The CDR3 extends over 12 amino acids. Per germline, CDR1 SQVTM and CDR2 ANQGSEA. The CDR3 DNA reads as TGCAGCGTTGATCTGGGCTGGGAGACCCAGTACTTC. Translated, it gives CSVDLGWETQYF.

The V gene is TRBV7-3, the J gene TRBJ2-3; D is ambiguous. The CDR3 is made up of 17 amino acids. CDR1 is SGHTA, CDR2 FQGTGA, per germline. Between the trimmed V and J ends, which lost 5 bases and 3 bases, there was a span of 21 bases. CDR3 in amino acids: CASSRQVTTSGTDTQYF. For the CDR3, the DNA is TGTGCCAGCAGCCGGCAAGTCACCACGTCCGGAACAGATACGCAGTATTTT.

There are many counts of this clonotype. The chain is built from TRBV7-9 and TRBJ1-3; 11 bases are shared with TRBD1. Germline loops: CDR1 SEHNR, CDR2 FQNEAQ (reference sequence). This CDR3 comprises 16 residues. V lost 4 bases to trimming and J lost 1 base; unmatched junction nucleotides: 3. CDR3 coding DNA: TGTGCCAGCAGCTACGGGACAGGGGGTTCTGGAAACACCATATATTTT. Its translation is CASSYGTGGSGNTIYF.

The chain has TRBV6-2 or TRBV6-3 and TRBJ2-7, with a tentative D call TRBD1 (5 bases). CDR1 is MNHEY, CDR2 SVGEGT, per germline. CDR3 length: 20 amino acids. The germline V and J ends were trimmed by 4 bases and 0 bases, with 28 bases remaining between them. Written as DNA, the CDR3 is TGTGCCAGCAGTTTCCGAACCGTGGGGCTAGGGGCTTCGGTCTCCTACGAGCAGTACTTC. It is translated as CASSFRTVGLGASVSYEQYF.

This clonotype was detected ten times or more. In DNA, the CDR3 is TGCGCCAGTCAACTAGCGGGAGGGCCAAAGGAGCAGTACTTC. It encodes CASQLAGGPKEQYF. The chain uses TRBV5-1 and TRBJ2-7; 13 bases line up with TRBD2. Trimming took 8 bases from V and 7 from J; bases not matched to a gene: 9. Germline assignment: CDR1 SGHRS and CDR2 YFSETQ. The CDR3 covers 14 residues.

This clonotype appeared a few times. The chain carries TRBV3-1 and TRBJ2-2, with 11 bases lining up with TRBD2. The CDR3 covers 16 residues. The junction had 5 bases not matched to a gene; V was cut back by 4 bases and J by 4 bases. Germline-derived CDR1 and CDR2 are LGHDT and YNNKEL (reference sequence). The CDR3 DNA reads TGTGCCAGCAGCCCCTTAGCGGGAGGGGGCACCGGGGAGCTGTTTTTT. Amino acids: CASSPLAGGGTGELFF.

This clonotype showed up just a few times. The chain is built from TRBV9 and TRBJ1-1, with D unresolved. The V end lost 0 bases, the J end lost 0 bases, and 12 bases lay between the germline ends. The germline V gene encodes CDR1 SGDLS and CDR2 YYNGEE. The CDR3 spans 16 residues. The CDR3 DNA reads TGTGCCAGCAGCGTAGCCCCTGACCGTATGAACACTGAAGCTTTCTTT. It specifies CASSVAPDRMNTEAFF.

This clonotype was counted a few times. The DNA of the CDR3 is TGTGCCAGCAGTCTCCAGGGAGAAAAACTGTTTTTT. This gives the protein CASSLQGEKLFF. V is TRBV11-2 and J is TRBJ1-4; TRBD1 is a possible D gene (5 bases). Between the trimmed V and J ends, which lost 6 bases and 8 bases, there was a span of 10 bases. CDR1 is SGHAT and CDR2 is FQNNGV in the germline V gene. The CDR3 runs to 12 residues.

This chain links TRBV20-1 with TRBJ2-5, with 12 bases fitting TRBD2. The junction had 12 bases not matched to a gene; V was cut back by 0 bases and J by 4 bases. Germline CDR1 DFQATT, CDR2 SNEGSKA (reference sequence). This CDR3 spans 18 amino acids. The CDR3 DNA reads TGCAGTGCTAGAGATCTTCGACTAGCGGGAGTTATAGGAGAGACCCAGTACTTC. Its protein product is CSARDLRLAGVIGETQYF.

The chain is built from TRBV20-1 and TRBJ2-7; 8 bases match TRBD2. Trimming took 6 bases from V and 3 from J; bases not matched to a gene: 7. Germline V gene data show CDR1 as DFQATT and CDR2 as SNEGSKA (reference sequence). The CDR3 is 13 residues long. CDR3 nucleotides: TGCAGTGCCCCAGCGGGAGTCCTCTACGAGCAGTACTTC. Residues: CSAPAGVLYEQYF.

This clonotype was recorded many times. The V and J genes are TRBV6-5 and TRBJ2-3; maybe TRBD2 (6 bases). V was shortened by 1 base and J by 3 bases, with 8 bases between the two germline ends. The CDR3 runs 14 residues. Germline loops: CDR1 MNHEY, CDR2 SVGAGI. The CDR3 reads CASSYLTRTDTQYF. The CDR3, as DNA: TGTGCCAGCAGTTACTTGACTAGGACAGATACGCAGTATTTT.

In this sample, this clonotype turned up a few times. The V and J genes are TRBV29-1 and TRBJ2-3, with D hard to call. The V gene's germline CDR1 is SQVTM and CDR2 ANQGSEA. Trimming pared 2 bases from V and 2 bases from J, leaving 14 bases between. This CDR3 comprises 15 residues. The CDR3 coding sequence is TGCAGCGTTGAAATGAAGGGCAGGCCCACAGATACGCAGTATTTT. Encoded protein: CSVEMKGRPTDTQYF.

The chain uses TRBV27 and TRBJ2-1, with a tentative D call TRBD2 (5 bases). The CDR3 totals 15 residues. Germline CDR1 MNHEY, CDR2 SMNVEV (reference sequence). V lost 8 bases and J lost 5, with 19 bases in between. The CDR3 nucleotides read TGTGCCAGCCATAGGACTGTGCTAGGCGACAATGAGCAGTTCTTC. Translation: CASHRTVLGDNEQFF.